What follows are 10 T cell receptor beta chains derived from one specimen sequenced in a study of immune evolution from preneoplasia to lung adenocarcinoma. Using immunoSEQ multiplex PCR, the repertoire was profiled, and TCRdb retains in-frame clones only, with some absent. The sample lists 5,000 to 6,000 clones, roughly four fifths occurring once. Sample: FFPE normal lung tissue adjacent to the tumor. The receptor source for this set is a person between 45 and 75 years old with lung adenocarcinoma.

The V gene is TRBV7-2, the J gene TRBJ2-3, with TRBD2 identical over 9 bases. Germline CDR1 is SGHTA and CDR2 is FQGNSA. The CDR3 is 15 residues long. Germline trimming cut 5 bases from V and 4 bases from J; bases unmatched to any gene: 7. CDR3 DNA sequence: TGTGCCAGCAGCGCATTAGCGGGAGCCCCAGATACGCAGTATTTT. As protein: CASSALAGAPDTQYF. The variable domain in full, completed from reference TRBV7-2 and TRBJ2-3, reads GAGVSQSPSNKVTEKGKDVELRCDPISGHTALYWYRQSLGQGLEFLIYFQGNSAPDKSGLPSDRFSAERTGGSVSTLTIQRTQQEDSAVYLCASSALAGAPDTQYFGPGTRLTVL.

This chain connects TRBV29-1 to TRBJ1-1; 8 bases fit TRBD1. The V segment lost 7 bases and the J segment 3 bases; nucleotides outside the gene matches: 7. Looked up from germline, CDR1 is SQVTM and CDR2 is ANQGSEA. The length of the CDR3 is 13 residues. CDR3 sequence reads: CSAQPGGYTEAFF. The CDR3 DNA follows: TGCAGCGCGCAACCAGGGGGCTACACTGAAGCTTTCTTT. The full variable domain, its missing parts supplied by reference TRBV29-1 and TRBJ1-1, is SAVISQKPSRDICQRGTSLTIQCQVDSQVTMMFWYRQQPGQSLTLIATANQGSEATYESGFVIDKFPISRPNLTFSTLTVSNMSPEDSSIYLCSAQPGGYTEAFFGQGTRLTVV.

CDR3 residues: CASSLGPSGYNEQFF. The DNA of the CDR3 is TGTGCCAGCAGCTTAGGACCCTCGGGATACAATGAGCAGTTCTTC. The rearrangement joins TRBV7-2 to TRBJ2-1, with a weak D call TRBD2 (5 bases). The CDR3 covers 15 residues. Germline V gene lookup returns CDR1 SGHTA and CDR2 FQGNSA. V gave up 1 base and J gave up 4 bases, with 11 bases separating them.

This clone was observed a handful of times. The rearrangement links TRBV7-9 to TRBJ2-3, with a weak D call TRBD2 (7 bases). Trimming shortened V by 9 bases and J by 0 bases, and 13 bases separated the two germline ends. In germline, CDR1 is SEHNR, CDR2 FQNEAQ (reference sequence). This CDR3 region has 14 residues. CDR3 in DNA: TGTGCCAGGCGGGGGCCGTCAAGCACAGATACGCAGTATTTT. The encoded protein is CARRGPSSTDTQYF.

The chain recombines TRBV15 with TRBJ2-5; no firm D call. V gave up 0 bases and J gave up 5 bases, with 13 bases separating them. There are 15 residues in the CDR3. Per germline, CDR1 LNHNV and CDR2 YYDKDF (reference sequence). The CDR3 spells CATSRDGATGETQYF. In DNA, the CDR3 is TGTGCCACCAGCAGAGATGGAGCCACTGGGGAGACCCAGTACTTC.

The chain carries TRBV5-5 and TRBJ2-5; the D gene is possibly TRBD2 (7 bases). Germline CDR1 SGHKS, CDR2 YYEKEE (reference sequence). V lost 2 bases and J 2 bases, leaving 13 bases between the germline ends. This CDR3 is built from 15 residues. The CDR3 reads CASSFWGGRQETQYF. In DNA, the CDR3 is TGTGCCAGCAGCTTTTGGGGGGGCAGACAAGAGACCCAGTACTTC. The full variable domain, with the rest looked up from reference TRBV5-5 and TRBJ2-5, is DAGVTQSPTHLIKTRGQQVTLRCSPISGHKSVSWYQQVLGQGPQFIFQYYEKEERGRGNFPDRFSARQFPNYSSELNVNALLLGDSALYLCASSFWGGRQETQYFGPGTRLLVL.

The chain has TRBV7-2 and TRBJ2-7, with TRBD1 matching 9 bases. The J segment lost 3 bases and the V segment lost 5 bases, leaving 8 bases of the junction unmatched. The germline gives CDR1 SGHTA, CDR2 FQGNSA. This CDR3 comprises 15 residues. CDR3 DNA: TGTGCCAGCAGCATACGGGGGACAGGGCTCTACGAGCAGTACTTC. Protein sequence: CASSIRGTGLYEQYF.

This chain uses TRBV2 with TRBJ1-2, with D tentatively TRBD1 (6 bases). Trimming removed 4 bases at V and 1 base at J, with 13 bases between. This CDR3 is 15 amino acids long. CDR1 and CDR2 from the germline V gene are SNHLY and FYNNEI. The CDR3 here is CASSVEGEFNYGYTF. Written as DNA, the CDR3 is TGTGCCAGCAGTGTCGAGGGGGAGTTTAACTATGGCTACACCTTC.

The rearrangement joins TRBV19 to TRBJ1-5; 7 bases line up with TRBD1. The CDR3 runs 13 residues. The junction had 6 bases not matched to a gene; V was cut back by 5 bases and J by 8 bases. From germline, CDR1 is LNHDA and CDR2 SQIVND (reference sequence). The CDR3 here is CASSYTGAKPQHF. CDR3 nucleotide sequence: TGTGCCAGTAGTTATACAGGGGCGAAGCCCCAGCATTTT.

The chain is built from TRBV6-1 and TRBJ2-7, with no clear D. The CDR3 is 13 residues long. Trimming left V 1 base short and J 9 bases short, with 13 bases between. The germline gives CDR1 MNHNS, CDR2 SASEGT. CDR3 loop: CASSEEDSWRQYF. CDR3 in DNA: TGTGCCAGCAGTGAAGAGGATAGTTGGCGGCAGTACTTC.